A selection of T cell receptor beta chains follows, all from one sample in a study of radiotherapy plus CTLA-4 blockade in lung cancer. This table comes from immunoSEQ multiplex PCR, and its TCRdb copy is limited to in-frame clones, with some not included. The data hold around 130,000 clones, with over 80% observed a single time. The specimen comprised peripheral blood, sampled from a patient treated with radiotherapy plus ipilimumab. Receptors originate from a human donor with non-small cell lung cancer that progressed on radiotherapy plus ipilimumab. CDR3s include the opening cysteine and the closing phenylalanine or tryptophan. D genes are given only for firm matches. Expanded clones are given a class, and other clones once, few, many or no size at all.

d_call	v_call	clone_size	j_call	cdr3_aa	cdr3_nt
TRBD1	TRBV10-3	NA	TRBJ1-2	CAISESPGQPTQAYGYTF	TGTGCCATCAGTGAGAGCCCGGGACAGCCTACCCAAGCCTATGGCTACACCTTC
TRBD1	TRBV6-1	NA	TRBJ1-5	CASSPPGQLNQPQHF	TGTGCCAGCAGCCCCCCGGGACAGCTCAATCAGCCCCAGCATTTT
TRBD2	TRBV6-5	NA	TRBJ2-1	CASRGRLASYNEQFF	TGTGCCAGCAGAGGGAGACTAGCGTCCTACAATGAGCAGTTCTTC
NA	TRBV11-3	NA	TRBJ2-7	CASSLESSRLPLGQYF	TGTGCCAGCAGCTTAGAATCGTCGCGGTTACCCTTAGGGCAGTACTTC
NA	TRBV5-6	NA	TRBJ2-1	CASSNGRGDIMGEFF	TGTGCCAGCAGCAACGGACGCGGGGACATCATGGGGGAGTTCTTC
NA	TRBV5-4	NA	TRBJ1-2	CASSLVGNYGYTF	TGTGCCAGCAGCTTGGTCGGTAACTATGGCTACACCTTC
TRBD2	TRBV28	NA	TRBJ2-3	CASSPREGLADTQYF	TGTGCCAGCAGTCCGCGGGAGGGCCTCGCAGATACGCAGTATTTT
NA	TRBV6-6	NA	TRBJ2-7	CASRFRGSNYEQYF	TGTGCCAGCAGATTTAGGGGCAGCAACTACGAGCAGTACTTC
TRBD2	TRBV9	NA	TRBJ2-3	CASSVGAGEGNTQYF	TGTGCCAGCAGCGTAGGGGCGGGAGAGGGGAATACGCAGTATTTT
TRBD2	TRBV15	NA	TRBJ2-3	CATSRGTSGPTDTQYF	TGTGCCACCAGCAGAGGAACTAGCGGGCCCACAGATACGCAGTATTTT
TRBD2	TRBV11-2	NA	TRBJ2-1	CASTLRLAEVQNEQFF	TGTGCCAGCACCTTAAGACTAGCGGAAGTTCAAAATGAGCAGTTCTTC
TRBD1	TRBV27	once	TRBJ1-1	CASSRTGDTEAFF	TGTGCCAGCAGTCGGACAGGGGACACTGAAGCTTTCTTT
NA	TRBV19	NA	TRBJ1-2	CATYSTVNFGSTNYGYTF	TGTGCCACCTATTCGACAGTAAACTTTGGGAGCACTAACTATGGCTACACCTTC
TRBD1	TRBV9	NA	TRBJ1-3	CASSPQGTGNTIYF	TGTGCCAGCAGCCCACAGGGGACTGGAAACACCATATATTTT
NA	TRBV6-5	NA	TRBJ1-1	CASRRSDRNTEAFF	TGTGCCAGCCGACGTTCGGACAGGAACACTGAAGCTTTCTTT
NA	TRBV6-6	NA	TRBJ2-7	CASSATVHAYEQYF	TGTGCCAGCAGCGCGACAGTCCACGCCTACGAGCAGTACTTC
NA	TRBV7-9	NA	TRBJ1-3	CASMPSSGNTIYF	TGTGCCAGCATGCCGTCTTCTGGAAACACCATATATTTT
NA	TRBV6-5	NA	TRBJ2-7	CASRLRDYEQYF	TGTGCCAGCAGGCTCCGGGACTACGAGCAGTACTTC
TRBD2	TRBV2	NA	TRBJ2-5	CASAGGQQETQYF	TGTGCCAGCGCGGGAGGGCAGCAAGAGACCCAGTACTTC
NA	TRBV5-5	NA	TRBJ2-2	CASSSLKANTGELFF	TGTGCCAGCAGCTCTCTTAAGGCGAACACCGGGGAGCTGTTTTTT
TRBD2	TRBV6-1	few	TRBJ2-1	CASSGGGRRFDEQFF	TGTGCCAGCAGTGGCGGCGGGAGAAGGTTCGATGAGCAGTTCTTC
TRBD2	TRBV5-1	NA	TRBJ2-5	CASSLAGGPETQYF	TGCGCCAGCAGCTTGGCGGGAGGGCCAGAGACCCAGTACTTC
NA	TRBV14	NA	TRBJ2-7	CASSPSALNEQYF	TGTGCCAGCAGCCCTTCAGCACTTAACGAGCAGTACTTC
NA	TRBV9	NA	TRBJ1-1	CASSVTGYTEAFF	TGTGCCAGCAGCGTAACAGGGTACACTGAAGCTTTCTTT
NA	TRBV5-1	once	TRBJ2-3	CASSLAIASDSTDTQCF	TGCGCCAGCAGCTTGGCCATTGCTAGCGACTCCACAGATACGCAGTGTTTT
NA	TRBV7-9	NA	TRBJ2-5	CASSYWGTQEQETQYF	TGTGCCAGCAGCTACTGGGGGACACAGGAACAAGAGACCCAGTACTTC
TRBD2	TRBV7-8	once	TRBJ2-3	CASSLRLAGPGDTQYF	TGTGCCAGCAGCCTTAGACTAGCGGGGCCGGGGGATACGCAGTATTTT
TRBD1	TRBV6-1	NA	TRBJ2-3	CASNPLDRADTQYF	TGTGCCAGCAATCCCTTAGACAGGGCGGATACGCAGTATTTT
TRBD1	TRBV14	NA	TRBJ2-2	CASSQVRQGTGELFF	TGTGCCAGCAGCCAAGTTAGACAGGGCACCGGGGAGCTGTTTTTT
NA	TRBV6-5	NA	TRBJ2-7	CASSYRPGNSYEQYF	TGTGCCAGCAGTTACCGGCCGGGGAACTCCTACGAGCAGTACTTC
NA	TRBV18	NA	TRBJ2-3	CASSPQAPTGTDTQYF	TGTGCCAGCTCCCCCCAGGCGCCGACAGGCACAGATACGCAGTATTTT
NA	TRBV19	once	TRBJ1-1	CASRPAETNTEAFF	TGTGCCAGTAGGCCGGCAGAAACGAACACTGAAGCTTTCTTT
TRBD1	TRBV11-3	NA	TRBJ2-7	CASRRTGDYEQYF	TGTGCCAGCAGGCGCACAGGGGACTACGAGCAGTACTTC
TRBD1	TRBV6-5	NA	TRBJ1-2	CASSEGDSFYGYTF	TGTGCCAGCAGTGAAGGGGACAGCTTTTATGGCTACACCTTC
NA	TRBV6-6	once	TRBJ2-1	CASSPTGRGSYNEQFF	TGTGCCAGCAGTCCCACAGGGAGGGGCTCCTACAATGAGCAGTTCTTC
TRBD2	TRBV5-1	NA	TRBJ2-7	CASSRSIPGTSGGHEQYF	TGCGCCAGCAGCCGGTCCATTCCCGGGACTAGCGGTGGACACGAGCAGTACTTC
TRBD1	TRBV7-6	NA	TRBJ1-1	CASSLGQSLNTEAFF	TGTGCCAGCAGCTTGGGACAGAGTTTGAACACTGAAGCTTTCTTT
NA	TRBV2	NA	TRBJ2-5	CASRAAEGLSTQYF	TGTGCCAGCAGAGCAGCGGAGGGGCTGAGCACCCAGTACTTC
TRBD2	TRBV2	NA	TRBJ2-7	CASSPLPSGRAEQYF	TGTGCCAGCAGTCCCCTTCCTAGCGGGAGGGCCGAGCAGTACTTC
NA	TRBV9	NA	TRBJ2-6	CASSPTPGLGANVLTF	TGTGCCAGCAGCCCTACTCCAGGGTTAGGGGCCAACGTCCTGACTTTC
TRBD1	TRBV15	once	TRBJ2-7	CATSSPRGDRGHYEQYF	TGTGCCACCAGCAGCCCCCGAGGAGACAGGGGGCACTACGAGCAGTACTTC
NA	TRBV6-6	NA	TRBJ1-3	CASSRPGGNTIYF	TGTGCCAGCAGTCGGCCAGGAGGAAACACCATATATTTT
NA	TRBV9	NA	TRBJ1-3	CASSPLGSVSGNTIYF	TGTGCCAGCAGCCCCCTGGGGTCTGTCTCTGGAAACACCATATATTTT
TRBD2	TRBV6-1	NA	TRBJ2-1	CASSPTSGSFDEQFF	TGTGCCAGCAGCCCGACTAGCGGGAGTTTCGATGAGCAGTTCTTC
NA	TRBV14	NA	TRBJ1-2	CASSLDSNYGYTF	TGTGCCAGCAGCCTGGACAGTAACTATGGCTACACCTTC
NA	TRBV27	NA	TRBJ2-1	CASSTGTVYNEQFF	TGTGCCAGCAGTACGGGGACGGTATACAATGAGCAGTTCTTC
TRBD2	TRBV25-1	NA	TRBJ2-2	CASSALAGGSSGELFF	TGTGCCAGCAGTGCCCTAGCGGGAGGATCTTCCGGGGAGCTGTTTTTT
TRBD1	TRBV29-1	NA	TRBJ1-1	CSATTGRDTEAFF	TGCAGCGCCACGACAGGGAGGGACACTGAAGCTTTCTTT